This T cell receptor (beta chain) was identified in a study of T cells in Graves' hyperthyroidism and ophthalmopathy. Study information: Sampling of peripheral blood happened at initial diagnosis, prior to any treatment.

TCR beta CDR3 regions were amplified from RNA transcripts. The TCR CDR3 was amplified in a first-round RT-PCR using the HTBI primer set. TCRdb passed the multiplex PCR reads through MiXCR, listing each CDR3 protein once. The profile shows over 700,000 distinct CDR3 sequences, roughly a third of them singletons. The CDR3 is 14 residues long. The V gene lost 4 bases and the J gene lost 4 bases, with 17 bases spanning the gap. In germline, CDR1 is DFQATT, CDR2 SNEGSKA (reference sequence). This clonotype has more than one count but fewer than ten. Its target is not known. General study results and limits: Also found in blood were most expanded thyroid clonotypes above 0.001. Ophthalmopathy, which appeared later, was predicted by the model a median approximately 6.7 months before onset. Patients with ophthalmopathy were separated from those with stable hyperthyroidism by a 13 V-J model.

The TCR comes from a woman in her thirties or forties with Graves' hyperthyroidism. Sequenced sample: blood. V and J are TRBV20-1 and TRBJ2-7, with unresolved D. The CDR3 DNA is TGCAGTGCTACCCGGGCGGATTGGATTTACGAGCAGTACTTC. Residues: CSATRADWIYEQYF.